The source of this T cell receptor (beta chain) is a study of OX40 agonist ivuxolimab in advanced cancers. Study background: The drug used for patients, ivuxolimab, was an agonistic anti-OX40 (CD134) antibody. Enrolled patients in dose escalation had cancers that were hepatocellular carcinoma, melanoma, renal cell or head and neck cancer. Those enrolled were approximately 78% male, with a mean age of approximately 60 years and ages from roughly 20 to 85.

There are a few counts of this clone. Its antigen remains unknown. The CDR3 loop spans 15 amino acids. With 2 bases removed from V and 0 bases from J, the gap between germline ends came to 11 bases. From germline, CDR1 is ENHRY and CDR2 SYGVKD. Study conclusions and caveats: Expanded clones belonging to CD8+ T cells outnumbered, on average, those of CD4+.

Measured with immunoSEQ multiplex PCR; TCRdb has only the in-frame clones, and not every one. Of over 45,000 clones in the sample, 93% were seen once. The sequence derives from an adult with an advanced solid tumor such as melanoma, head and neck, liver or kidney cancer. The chain uses TRBV10-3 and TRBJ2-7, with D unclear. The material was CD4+ or CD8+ T cells sorted from blood, obtained in a trial of the OX40 agonist ivuxolimab. Here the CDR3 DNA reads TGTGCCATCAGTGAGCCTGGGTCTTACTCCTACGAGCAGTACTTC. Amino acid sequence: CAISEPGSYSYEQYF.